The 26 T cell receptor beta chains below were found in one sample sequenced in a study of blood T cell repertoires in COVID-19. Only in-frame clones appear in the TCRdb table, and some are missing; sequencing was by immunoSEQ multiplex PCR. Of roughly 18,000 clones listed, 70% to 90% are singletons. Sequencing was performed on peripheral blood. These receptors were taken from a middle-aged man with active COVID-19.

This clone was recorded only once. The chain's CDR3 is CASSPPGQGRAFF. The CDR3 coding sequence is TGCGCCAGCAGTCCGCCGGGACAGGGGAGGGCTTTCTTT. This chain connects TRBV4-1 to TRBJ1-1; 10 bases are a match to TRBD1. The V gene's germline CDR1 is MGHRA and CDR2 YSYEKL. The trim removed 6 bases at V and 11 bases at J, leaving 9 bases unmatched. This CDR3 region has 13 residues.

This clone came up once. The chain joins TRBV5-1 to TRBJ2-3; TRBD1 matches 10 bases. V dropped 2 bases and J dropped 4; count of bases not matched to a gene: 10. The CDR3 extends over 17 amino acids. Germline V gives CDR1 SGHRS, CDR2 YFSETQ. The CDR3: CASSFGALTGGPDTQYF. In DNA form, the CDR3 reads TGCGCCAGCAGCTTTGGGGCCTTGACAGGGGGCCCAGATACGCAGTATTTT.

The J gene is TRBJ1-4, the V gene TRBV6-5; 7 bases are shared with TRBD1. Germline-derived CDR1 and CDR2 are MNHEY and SVGAGI. J was trimmed by 1 base and V by 2 bases; bases with no gene match: 4. This CDR3 spans 16 amino acids. In DNA, the CDR3 is TGTGCCAGCAGTTACCGACCAGGGGGAACTAATGAAAAACTGTTTTTT. Protein product: CASSYRPGGTNEKLFF.

This rearrangement joins TRBV27 to TRBJ1-4; D is uncertain. The CDR3 length is 15 residues. CDR1 is MNHEY and CDR2 is SMNVEV in the germline V gene (reference sequence). Trimming removed 0 bases at V and 4 bases at J, with 9 bases between. The CDR3 is CASSLSAGNNEKLFF. DNA of the CDR3: TGTGCCAGCAGTTTATCGGCGGGGAATAATGAAAAACTGTTTTTT.

The rearrangement joins TRBV6-2 or TRBV6-3 to TRBJ2-1; D unresolved. There are 12 residues in the CDR3. Germline V lookup: CDR1 MNHEY, CDR2 SVGEGT. Trimming took 2 bases from V and 8 from J, leaving 7 bases between them. The CDR3 sequence is CASSYRSDEQFF. In nucleotides, the CDR3 is TGTGCCAGCAGTTACCGCAGCGATGAGCAGTTCTTC.

The CDR3, as DNA: TGTGCCAGCAGGTGGCTATCGACAGCCACCGGGGAGCTGTTTTTT. Protein product: CASRWLSTATGELFF. The chain links TRBV27 to TRBJ2-2; a possible D gene is TRBD1 (5 bases). The germline gives CDR1 MNHEY, CDR2 SMNVEV (reference sequence). V was cut by 6 bases and J by 4 bases, with 15 bases left in between. CDR3 length: 15 residues.

The rearrangement joins TRBV27 to TRBJ2-1, with 10 positions matching TRBD2. This CDR3 is built from 16 residues. Losses at the gene ends were 5 bases for V and 7 bases for J; bases not matched to a gene: 11. Germline V CDR1 and CDR2: MNHEY, SMNVEV (reference sequence). The CDR3 DNA sequence: TGTGCCAGCAGTAAAAGCGGGAGGGCCTCGTGGAATGAGCAGTTCTTC. As protein: CASSKSGRASWNEQFF.

V gene TRBV7-8 combines with J gene TRBJ2-2; TRBD2 aligns across 9 bases. Germline lookup yields CDR1 SGHVS and CDR2 FQNEAQ. The CDR3 contains 18 residues. V trimming: 2 bases; J trimming: 6 bases; junction bases outside the gene matches: 13. The CDR3 spells CASSLWSLWREGPGELFF. CDR3 nucleotide sequence: TGTGCCAGCAGCTTATGGTCTCTTTGGCGGGAGGGCCCCGGGGAGCTGTTTTTT.

The chain links TRBV5-1 to TRBJ1-1; tentatively, D is TRBD1 (6 bases). V was cut by 4 bases and J by 1 base, with 23 bases left in between. The CDR3 contains 18 residues. Germline lookup yields CDR1 SGHRS and CDR2 YFSETQ. The CDR3 is CASSLVGPGGLPNTEAFF. The CDR3 DNA follows: TGCGCCAGCAGCCTGGTGGGGCCGGGGGGGCTCCCGAACACTGAAGCTTTCTTT.

This clone has just one count. The chain uses TRBV10-3 and TRBJ2-3, with TRBD1 as a possible D gene (5 bases). Trimming removed 3 bases from V and 5 bases from J, with 9 bases in between. In germline, CDR1 is ENHRY, CDR2 SYGVKD. The CDR3 is made up of 13 amino acids. The CDR3 region has the DNA TGTGCCATCAGTGATCAGGGCCGAGATACGCAGTATTTT. Encoded protein: CAISDQGRDTQYF.

This chain links TRBV19 with TRBJ2-3, with TRBD2 matching over 10 bases. This CDR3 has 16 residues. CDR1 LNHDA and CDR2 SQIVND come from the germline V gene (reference sequence). The V gene end was trimmed by 4 bases and the J gene end by 0 bases; junction bases not matched to a gene: 4. The CDR3 coding sequence is TGTGCCAGTAGTACCCGGACTAGCGGTAGCACAGATACGCAGTATTTT. Protein sequence: CASSTRTSGSTDTQYF.

The chain uses TRBV6-6 and TRBJ2-1; D not resolved. The CDR3 is 12 amino acids. Germline V gene data show CDR1 as MNHNY and CDR2 as SVGAGI (reference sequence). V lost 2 bases and J 9 bases, leaving 8 bases between the germline ends. CDR3 coding DNA: TGTGCCAGCAGTTACAAACTAACTGAGCAGTTCTTC. This encodes CASSYKLTEQFF.

This chain uses TRBV7-2 with TRBJ1-3, with a possible D match to TRBD1 (5 bases). Germline V gene sequence: CDR1 SGHTA, CDR2 FQGNSA. The germline V and J ends were trimmed by 2 bases and 4 bases, with 15 bases remaining between them. The CDR3 runs 16 residues. As DNA, the CDR3 is TGTGCCAGCAGCTTATGGCAAGGGGCAATGGGAAACACCATATATTTT. The encoded protein is CASSLWQGAMGNTIYF.

V gene TRBV4-3 combines with J gene TRBJ2-2; D remains ambiguous. Germline assignment: CDR1 LGHNA and CDR2 YSLEER. This CDR3 is 18 amino acids long. Trimming took 0 bases from V and 0 from J, leaving 14 bases between them. CDR3 DNA: TGCGCCAGCAGCCAAGAGGTATCTAGAGCCTCGAACACCGGGGAGCTGTTTTTT. This sequence encodes CASSQEVSRASNTGELFF.

This clone is labeled as medium-sized (0.01 to 0.1%). The chain has TRBV27 and TRBJ2-7; the D is unclear. Per germline, CDR1 MNHEY and CDR2 SMNVEV (reference sequence). Trimming shortened V by 4 bases and J by 5 bases, and 12 bases separated the two germline ends. This CDR3 has 13 amino acids. In DNA form, the CDR3 reads TGTGCCAGCAGTTCCGGGTCGGTGAACGAGCAGTACTTC. This sequence encodes CASSSGSVNEQYF.

This chain connects TRBV25-1 to TRBJ1-1; D is unresolved. CDR3 length: 13 amino acids. The germline V gene encodes CDR1 MGHDK and CDR2 SYGVNS. V lost 2 bases to trimming and J lost 2 bases, with 6 bases between them. The CDR3 loop reads CASSERYNTEAFF. CDR3 nucleotide sequence: TGTGCCAGCAGTGAACGCTATAACACTGAAGCTTTCTTT.

This clone was observed a handful of times. V is TRBV7-3 and J is TRBJ2-7; 9 bases align to TRBD2. V dropped 5 bases and J dropped 6; count of bases not matched to a gene: 5. CDR3 length: 13 residues. Germline CDR1 SGHTA, CDR2 FQGTGA. CDR3 protein: CASSDGLAREQYF. The DNA for the CDR3 is TGTGCCAGCAGCGATGGACTAGCGCGCGAGCAGTACTTC.

V gene TRBV21-1 combines with J gene TRBJ1-2; the listed D gene, TRBD1, was not tested against the DNA. TRBV21-1 constitutes a pseudogene. The CDR3 spans 19 residues. CDR3 amino acids: CASSKGGRKGVPFGNGYTF. Written as DNA, the CDR3 is TGTGCCAGCAGCAAAGGGGGGAGAAAGGGGGTTCCTTTTGGCAATGGCTACACCTTC.

This chain connects TRBV19 to TRBJ1-4, with D perhaps matching TRBD1 (5 bases). The CDR3 loop spans 13 amino acids. CDR1 and CDR2 from the germline V gene are LNHDA and SQIVND (reference sequence). The germline V and J ends were trimmed by 6 bases and 8 bases, with 13 bases remaining between them. CDR3 sequence reads: CASRGRALEKLFF. CDR3 DNA: TGTGCCAGTAGAGGCAGGGCGCTCGAAAAACTGTTTTTT. Full variable domain (rest looked up from reference TRBV19 and TRBJ1-4): DGGITQSPKYLFRKEGQNVTLSCEQNLNHDAMYWYRQDPGQGLRLIYYSQIVNDFQKGDIAEGYSVSREKKESFPLTVTSAQKNPTAFYLCASRGRALEKLFFGSGTQLSVL.

The chain links TRBV7-2 to TRBJ2-6; the D gene is possibly TRBD1 (6 bases). The CDR3 has 18 residues. Per germline, CDR1 SGHTA and CDR2 FQGNSA. The V and J ends lost 0 bases and 4 bases respectively, with 16 bases between them. The DNA for the CDR3 is TGTGCCAGCAGCTTAGCTGGCAGGGGTAGGGCCGGGGCCAACGTCCTGACTTTC. This sequence encodes CASSLAGRGRAGANVLTF.

The rearrangement joins TRBV7-9 to TRBJ1-1; a weak D match, TRBD1 (6 bases). This CDR3 is built from 16 residues. Per germline, CDR1 SEHNR and CDR2 FQNEAQ (reference sequence). Deletions cut 4 bases from V and 0 bases from J, with 15 bases between. The CDR3 nucleotides read TGTGCCAGCAGCTCCAAGACAGGCTACATGAACACTGAAGCTTTCTTT. This gives the protein CASSSKTGYMNTEAFF.

This clone showed up just a few times. The chain employs TRBV7-9 and TRBJ1-2; D gene ambiguous. The CDR3 contains 14 residues. Germline loops: CDR1 SEHNR, CDR2 FQNEAQ (reference sequence). V was cut by 5 bases and J by 5 bases, with 15 bases left in between. The CDR3 protein is CASSREALSYGYTF. In nucleotides, the CDR3 is TGTGCCAGCAGCCGGGAGGCACTTTCTTATGGCTACACCTTC.

The chain links TRBV7-8 to TRBJ2-3; 7 bases match TRBD1. The CDR3 sequence is 14 residues long. Germline CDR1 and CDR2: SGHVS and FQNEAQ. V shed 4 bases, J shed 6 bases, and the junction held 7 bases outside the gene matches. CDR3 in amino acids: CASSSYRGADTQYF. For the CDR3, the DNA is TGTGCCAGCAGCTCTTACAGGGGTGCGGATACGCAGTATTTT. The full variable domain, rest sourced from reference TRBV7-8 and TRBJ2-3, is GAGVSQSPRYKVAKRGQDVALRCDPISGHVSLFWYQQALGQGPEFLTYFQNEAQLDKSGLPSDRFFAERPEGSVSTLKIQRTQQEDSAVYLCASSSYRGADTQYFGPGTRLTVL.

The chain combines TRBV5-1 with TRBJ2-3; possibly TRBD2 for D (5 bases). The CDR3 loop spans 15 amino acids. With 3 bases removed from V and 1 base from J, the gap between germline ends came to 12 bases. Germline lookup yields CDR1 SGHRS and CDR2 YFSETQ. The CDR3 here is CASSSRGAGTDTQYF. The CDR3 DNA follows: TGCGCCAGCAGCTCACGGGGAGCGGGCACAGATACGCAGTATTTT.

The chain couples TRBV5-6 to TRBJ1-2; the match to TRBD1 covers 9 bases. V gave up 5 bases and J gave up 4 bases; unmatched junction bases: 9. Germline V CDR1 and CDR2: SGHDT, YYEEEE. The CDR3 runs 15 residues. CDR3 bases: TGTGCCAGCAGAAACAGGGACAGGGATATCTATGGCTACACCTTC. This encodes CASRNRDRDIYGYTF.

V usage is TRBV6-5 and J usage is TRBJ2-2; possible D gene TRBD2, 5 bases. The length of the CDR3 is 14 residues. The V and J ends lost 7 bases and 6 bases respectively, with 15 bases between them. The germline gives CDR1 MNHEY, CDR2 SVGAGI. The CDR3 sequence: CASTHLLDSGELFF. The CDR3, as DNA: TGTGCCAGCACCCACCTCCTGGACTCCGGGGAGCTGTTTTTT.